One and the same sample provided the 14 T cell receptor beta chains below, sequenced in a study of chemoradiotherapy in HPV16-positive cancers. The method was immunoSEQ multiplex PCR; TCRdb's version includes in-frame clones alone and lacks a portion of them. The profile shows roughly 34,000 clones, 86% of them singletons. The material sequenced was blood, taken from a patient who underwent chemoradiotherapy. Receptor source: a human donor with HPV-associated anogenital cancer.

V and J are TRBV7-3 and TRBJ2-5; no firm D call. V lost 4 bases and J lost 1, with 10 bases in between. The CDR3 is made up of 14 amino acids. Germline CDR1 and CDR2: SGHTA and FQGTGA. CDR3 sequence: CASSSKGGQETQYF. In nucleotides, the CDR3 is TGTGCCAGCAGCTCTAAAGGTGGCCAAGAGACCCAGTACTTC.

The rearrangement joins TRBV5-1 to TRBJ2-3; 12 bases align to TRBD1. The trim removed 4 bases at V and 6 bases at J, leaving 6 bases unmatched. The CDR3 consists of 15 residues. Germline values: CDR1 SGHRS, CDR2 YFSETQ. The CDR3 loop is CASSPGDRGPDTQYF. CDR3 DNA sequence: TGCGCCAGCAGCCCTGGGGACAGGGGGCCCGATACGCAGTATTTT.

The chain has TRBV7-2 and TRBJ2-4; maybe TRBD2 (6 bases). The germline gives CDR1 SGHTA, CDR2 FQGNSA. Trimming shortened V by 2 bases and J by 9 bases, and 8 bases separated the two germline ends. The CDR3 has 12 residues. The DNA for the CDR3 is TGTGCCAGCAGCTTAAAGGGAGGCATTCAGTACTTC. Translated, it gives CASSLKGGIQYF. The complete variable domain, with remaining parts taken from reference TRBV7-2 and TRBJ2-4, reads GAGVSQSPSNKVTEKGKDVELRCDPISGHTALYWYRQSLGQGLEFLIYFQGNSAPDKSGLPSDRFSAERTGGSVSTLTIQRTQQEDSAVYLCASSLKGGIQYFGAGTRLSVL.

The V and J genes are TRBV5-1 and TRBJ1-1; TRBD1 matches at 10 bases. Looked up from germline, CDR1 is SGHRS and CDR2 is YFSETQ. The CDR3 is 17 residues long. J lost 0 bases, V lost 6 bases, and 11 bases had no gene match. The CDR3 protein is CASTPLTGGNMNTEAFF. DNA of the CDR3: TGCGCCAGCACCCCTCTGACAGGGGGCAATATGAACACTGAAGCTTTCTTT.

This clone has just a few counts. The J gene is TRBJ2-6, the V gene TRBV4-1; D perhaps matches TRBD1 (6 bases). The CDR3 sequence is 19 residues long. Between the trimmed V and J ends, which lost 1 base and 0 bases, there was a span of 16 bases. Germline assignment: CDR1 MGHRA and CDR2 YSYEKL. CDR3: CASSQAHPGTSSGANVLTF. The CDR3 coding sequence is TGCGCCAGCAGCCAAGCACATCCCGGGACAAGCTCTGGGGCCAACGTCCTGACTTTC.

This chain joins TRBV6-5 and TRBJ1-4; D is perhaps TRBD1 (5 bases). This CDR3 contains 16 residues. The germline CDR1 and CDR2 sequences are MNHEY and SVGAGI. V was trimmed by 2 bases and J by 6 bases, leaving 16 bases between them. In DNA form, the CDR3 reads TGTGCCAGCAGTTACCTGACGGGCCAGGGCTATGAAAAACTGTTTTTT. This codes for CASSYLTGQGYEKLFF.

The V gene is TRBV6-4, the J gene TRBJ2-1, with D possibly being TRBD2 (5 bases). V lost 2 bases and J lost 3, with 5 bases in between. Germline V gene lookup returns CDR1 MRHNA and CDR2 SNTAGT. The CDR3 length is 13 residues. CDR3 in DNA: TGTGCCAGCAGTGACCGGGACTACAATGAGCAGTTCTTC. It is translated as CASSDRDYNEQFF.

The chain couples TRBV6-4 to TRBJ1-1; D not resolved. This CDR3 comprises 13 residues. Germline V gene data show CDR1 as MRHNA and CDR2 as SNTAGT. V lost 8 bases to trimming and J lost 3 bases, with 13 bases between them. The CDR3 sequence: CASRRFVDTEAFF. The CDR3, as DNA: TGTGCCAGCCGGAGGTTTGTCGACACTGAAGCTTTCTTT.

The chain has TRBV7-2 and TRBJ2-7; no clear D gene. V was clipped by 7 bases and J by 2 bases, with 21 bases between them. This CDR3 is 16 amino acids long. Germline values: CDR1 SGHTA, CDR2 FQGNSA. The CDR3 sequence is CASTLTAEQPAYEQYF. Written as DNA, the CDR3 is TGTGCCAGCACCCTTACGGCGGAACAGCCTGCCTACGAGCAGTACTTC. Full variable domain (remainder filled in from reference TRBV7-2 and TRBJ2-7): GAGVSQSPSNKVTEKGKDVELRCDPISGHTALYWYRQSLGQGLEFLIYFQGNSAPDKSGLPSDRFSAERTGGSVSTLTIQRTQQEDSAVYLCASTLTAEQPAYEQYFGPGTRLTVT.

This CDR3 is CASSFRNRGSGNTIYF. For the CDR3, the DNA is TGTGCCAGCAGCTTCCGGAACAGGGGTTCTGGAAACACCATATATTTT. The rearrangement joins TRBV7-9 to TRBJ1-3, with 7 bases matching TRBD1. The length of the CDR3 is 16 residues. Looked up from germline, CDR1 is SEHNR and CDR2 is FQNEAQ (reference sequence). Trimming removed 3 bases from V and 1 base from J; junction bases left unmatched: 6.

CDR3 bases: TGTGCCAGCAGTGCTAGAGCGGGGGGAAACACAGATACGCAGTATTTT. Translating gives CASSARAGGNTDTQYF. The J gene is TRBJ2-3, the V gene TRBV28, with 9 bases that match TRBD2. V trimming: 5 bases; J trimming: 2 bases; junction bases outside the gene matches: 8. This CDR3 region has 16 residues. Germline CDR1 reads MDHEN; CDR2 reads SYDVKM.

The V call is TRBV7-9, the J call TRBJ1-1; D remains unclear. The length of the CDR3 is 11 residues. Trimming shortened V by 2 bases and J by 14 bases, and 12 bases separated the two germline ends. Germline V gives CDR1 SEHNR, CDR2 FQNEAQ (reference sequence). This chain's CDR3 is CASSLRRCDFF. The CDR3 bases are TGTGCCAGCAGCTTAAGGCGATGTGACTTCTTT.

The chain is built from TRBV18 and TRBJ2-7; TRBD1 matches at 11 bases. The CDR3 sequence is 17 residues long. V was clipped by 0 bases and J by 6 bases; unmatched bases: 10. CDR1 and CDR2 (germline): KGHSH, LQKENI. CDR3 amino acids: CASSPPGGGQGAIEQYF. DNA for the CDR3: TGTGCCAGCTCACCACCGGGGGGCGGACAGGGGGCCATCGAGCAGTACTTC. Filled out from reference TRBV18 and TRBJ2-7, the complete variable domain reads NAGVMQNPRHLVRRRGQEARLRCSPMKGHSHVYWYRQLPEEGLKFMVYLQKENIIDESGMPKERFSAEFPKEGPSILRIQQVVRGDSAAYFCASSPPGGGQGAIEQYFGPGTRLTVT.

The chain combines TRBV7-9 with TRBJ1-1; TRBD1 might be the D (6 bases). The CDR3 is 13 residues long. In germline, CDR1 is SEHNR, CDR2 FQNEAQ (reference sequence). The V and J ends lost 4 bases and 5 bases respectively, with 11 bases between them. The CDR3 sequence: CASSSQGTTEAFF. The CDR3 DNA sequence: TGTGCCAGCAGCTCACAGGGTACGACTGAAGCTTTCTTT.